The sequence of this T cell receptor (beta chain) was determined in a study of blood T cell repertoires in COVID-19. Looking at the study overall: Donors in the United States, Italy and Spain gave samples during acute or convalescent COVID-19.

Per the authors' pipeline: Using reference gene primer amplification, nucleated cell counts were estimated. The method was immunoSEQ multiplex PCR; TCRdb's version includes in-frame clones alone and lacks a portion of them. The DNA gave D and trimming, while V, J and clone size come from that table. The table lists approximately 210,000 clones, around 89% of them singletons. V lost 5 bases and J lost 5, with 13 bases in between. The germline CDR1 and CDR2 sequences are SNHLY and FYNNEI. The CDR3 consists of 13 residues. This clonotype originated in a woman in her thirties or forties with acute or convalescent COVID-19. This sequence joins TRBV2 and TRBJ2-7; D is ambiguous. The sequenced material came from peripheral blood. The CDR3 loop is CASSLLTHNEQYV. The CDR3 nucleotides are TGTGCCAGCAGTTTACTGACACATAACGAGCAGTACGTC.